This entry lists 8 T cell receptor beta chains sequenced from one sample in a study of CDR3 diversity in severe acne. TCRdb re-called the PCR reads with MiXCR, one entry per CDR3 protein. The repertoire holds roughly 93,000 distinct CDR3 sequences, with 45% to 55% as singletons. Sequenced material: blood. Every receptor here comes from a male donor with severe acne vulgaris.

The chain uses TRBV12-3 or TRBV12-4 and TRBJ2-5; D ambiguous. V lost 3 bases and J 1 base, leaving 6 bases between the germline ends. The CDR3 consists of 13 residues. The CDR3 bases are TGTGCCAGCAGTTTCGGCCCCCAAGAGACCCAGTACTTC. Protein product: CASSFGPQETQYF.

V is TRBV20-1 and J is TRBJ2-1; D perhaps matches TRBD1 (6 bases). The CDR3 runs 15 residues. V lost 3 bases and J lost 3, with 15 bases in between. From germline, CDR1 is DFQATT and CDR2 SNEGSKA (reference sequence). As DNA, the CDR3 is TGCAGTGCTAGGGTGTGGACAGCGGTCTACAATGAGCAGTTCTTC. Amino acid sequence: CSARVWTAVYNEQFF.

The CDR3 loop reads CASSPIQGSGDRTGELFF. CDR3 DNA: TGTGCCAGCAGCCCGATTCAGGGTTCCGGGGACCGCACCGGGGAGCTGTTTTTT. The chain employs TRBV6-2 or TRBV6-3 and TRBJ2-2; either TRBD1 or TRBD2 may fit D (5 bases each). V lost 6 bases and J lost 4, with 24 bases in between. CDR1 is MNHEY and CDR2 is SVGEGT in the germline V gene. The CDR3 has 18 residues.

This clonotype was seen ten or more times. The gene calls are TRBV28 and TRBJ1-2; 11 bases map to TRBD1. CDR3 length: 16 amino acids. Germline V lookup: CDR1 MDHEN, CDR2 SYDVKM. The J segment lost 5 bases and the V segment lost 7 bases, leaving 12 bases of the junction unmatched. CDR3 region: CASTLGGGQGGYGYTF. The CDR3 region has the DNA TGTGCCAGCACCCTCGGGGGGGGACAGGGGGGTTATGGCTACACCTTC.

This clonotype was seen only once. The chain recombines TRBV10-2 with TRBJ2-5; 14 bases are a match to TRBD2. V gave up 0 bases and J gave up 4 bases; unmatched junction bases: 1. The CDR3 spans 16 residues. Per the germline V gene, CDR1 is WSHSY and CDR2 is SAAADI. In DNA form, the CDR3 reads TGCGCCAGCAGTGAGTCCGGGACTAGCGGGAGAGAGACCCAGTACTTC. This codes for CASSESGTSGRETQYF.

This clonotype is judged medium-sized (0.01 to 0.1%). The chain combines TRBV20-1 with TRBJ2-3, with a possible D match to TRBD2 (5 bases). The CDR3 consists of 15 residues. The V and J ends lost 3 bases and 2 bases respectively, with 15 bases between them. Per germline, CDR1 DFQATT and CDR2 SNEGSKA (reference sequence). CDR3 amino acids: CSARSLEGYTDTQYF. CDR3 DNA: TGCAGTGCTAGGAGTTTAGAGGGCTACACAGATACGCAGTATTTT.

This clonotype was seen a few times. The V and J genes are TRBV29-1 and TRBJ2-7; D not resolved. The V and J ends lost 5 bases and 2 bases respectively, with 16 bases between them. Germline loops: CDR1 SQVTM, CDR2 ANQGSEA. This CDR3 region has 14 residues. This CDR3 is CSVYDKTKTYEQYF. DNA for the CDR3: TGCAGCGTTTATGATAAGACAAAAACCTACGAGCAGTACTTC.

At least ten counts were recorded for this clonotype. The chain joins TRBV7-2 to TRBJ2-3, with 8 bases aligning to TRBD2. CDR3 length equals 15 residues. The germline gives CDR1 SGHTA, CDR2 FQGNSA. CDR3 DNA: TGTGCGTCATGGCGGGAGGAAGACAGCACAGATACGCAGTATTTT. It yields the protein CASWREEDSTDTQYF.